What follows are 7 T cell receptor beta chains derived from one specimen sequenced in a study of control samples from healthy donors and cancer patients. Clones were read by immunoSEQ multiplex PCR, and TCRdb kept only the in-frame ones, dropping some. The sample has about 160,000 clones; approximately 94% are singletons. Sequencing was performed on PBMCs. Every receptor here comes from a man aged 60 to 69 with colorectal cancer.

On this clone: Mismatch with germline at one junction end may stem from a read error. The chain couples TRBV28 to TRBJ1-2; D possibly corresponds to TRBD1 (5 bases). The CDR3 is 13 amino acids. Germline V gene lookup returns CDR1 MDHEN and CDR2 SYDVKM. The chain's CDR3 is CASSPTWDSSYLF. The CDR3 DNA reads TGTGCCAGCAGCCCCACCTGGGACTCCTCTTATCTCTTC.

The chain has TRBV6-5 and TRBJ1-1, with 7 bases that match TRBD1. V shed 7 bases and J 1 base; nucleotides not matched to a gene: 6. Per germline, CDR1 MNHEY and CDR2 SVGAGI. This CDR3 has 14 residues. CDR3 nucleotide sequence: TGTGCCAGCATTCCGACAGGGTCGAACACTGAAGCTTTCTTT. Protein product: CASIPTGSNTEAFF.

This clone was recorded once. The chain combines TRBV7-8 with TRBJ1-2; D is ambiguous. From germline, CDR1 is SGHVS and CDR2 FQNEAQ. This CDR3 contains 17 residues. V lost 1 base and J lost 8, with 23 bases in between. The CDR3, as DNA: TGTGCCAGCAGCTTAGAGGCAGCCTTGTATTTCTATGGCGGCTACACCTTC. Amino acids: CASSLEAALYFYGGYTF.

This chain connects TRBV6-5 to TRBJ1-2, with D tentatively TRBD1 (6 bases). CDR1 and CDR2 (germline): MNHEY, SVGAGI. Deletions cut 0 bases from V and 5 bases from J, with 10 bases between. This CDR3 contains 14 residues. The CDR3 sequence is CASSYSKRGYGYTF. The DNA of the CDR3 is TGTGCCAGCAGTTACTCGAAGAGGGGGTATGGCTACACCTTC.

The J gene is TRBJ2-3, the V gene TRBV5-1, with 8 bases that match TRBD2. The germline V gene has CDR1 SGHRS and CDR2 YFSETQ. The CDR3 covers 18 residues. Trimming cost V 0 bases and J 0 bases; bases outside gene matches: 9. The CDR3 sequence: CASSLGRGGGGSTDTQYF. CDR3 bases: TGCGCCAGCAGCTTGGGCCGGGGAGGCGGGGGGAGCACAGATACGCAGTATTTT.

This chain connects TRBV14 to TRBJ2-5; a weak D match, TRBD2 (6 bases). This CDR3 is 15 amino acids long. Trimming pared 5 bases from V and 5 bases from J, leaving 18 bases between. Looked up from germline, CDR1 is SGHDN and CDR2 is FVKESK. The CDR3 loop reads CASSFSAGGGETQYF. The CDR3 DNA is TGTGCCAGCAGCTTTAGTGCCGGAGGAGGGGAGACCCAGTACTTC. The entire variable domain, with the rest obtained from reference TRBV14 and TRBJ2-5, is as follows: EAGVTQFPSHSVIEKGQTVTLRCDPISGHDNLYWYRRVMGKEIKFLLHFVKESKQDESGMPNNRFLAERTGGTYSTLKVQPAELEDSGVYFCASSFSAGGGETQYFGPGTRLLVL.

The J gene is TRBJ2-2, the V gene TRBV28; 8 bases align to TRBD1. Germline V gene lookup returns CDR1 MDHEN and CDR2 SYDVKM. The V segment lost 2 bases and the J segment 4 bases; nucleotides outside the gene matches: 3. This CDR3 is 15 amino acids long. CDR3 amino acids: CASSLPGQATGELFF. The CDR3 region has the DNA TGTGCCAGCAGTTTACCGGGACAGGCCACCGGGGAGCTGTTTTTT. Filled out from reference TRBV28 and TRBJ2-2, the complete variable domain reads DVKVTQSSRYLVKRTGEKVFLECVQDMDHENMFWYRQDPGLGLRLIYFSYDVKMKEKGDIPEGYSVSREKKERFSLILESASTNQTSMYLCASSLPGQATGELFFGEGSRLTVL.